This passage covers 30 T cell receptor beta chains from one sample sequenced in a study of blood T cells in healthy people across ages (dated by TCRdb to between 2015 and 2017). The receptor library was made with 5' RACE. Sequencing was performed on an Illumina HiSeq 2500. A second PCR of roughly 7 to 11 cycles was performed with a sample-barcoded 5' primer and a J-beta primer mix. The public sequencing data were trimmed at Q25 with fastp and processed into clonotypes with MiXCR by TCRdb, which kept only in-frame beta chains. Rows with a matching CDR3 protein are joined into one entry that keeps the most common DNA and genes. The sample table contains around 970,000 distinct CDR3 sequences; only one count was recorded for roughly 51% of them. The biggest ten clones account for 20% to 25% of the sample. Sequenced sample: blood. Receptors originate from a woman in her sixties or seventies in good health.

The rearrangement joins TRBV10-3 to TRBJ1-1, with D uncertain. Germline CDR1 is ENHRY and CDR2 is SYGVKD. The V end was cut by 6 bases, the J end by 4 bases, with 9 bases between. This CDR3 contains 12 residues. The CDR3 DNA follows: TGTGCCATCAGGACCGGAGGCACTGAAGCTTTCTTT. This codes for CAIRTGGTEAFF.

The table lists this clonotype with a few counts. The chain joins TRBV7-8 to TRBJ2-1, with D tentatively TRBD1 or TRBD2 (5 bases each). The CDR3 spans 15 residues. V dropped 2 bases and J dropped 9 bases, with 17 bases sitting between them. Germline assignment: CDR1 SGHVS and CDR2 FQNEAQ. The CDR3 here is CASSLLGTQVGEQFF. CDR3 nucleotide sequence: TGTGCCAGCAGCTTACTCGGGACGCAAGTCGGTGAGCAGTTCTTC.

This rearrangement joins TRBV20-1 to TRBJ1-1; D ambiguous. V lost 2 bases and J lost 8, with 9 bases in between. The CDR3 length is 11 residues. Germline CDR1 and CDR2: DFQATT and SNEGSKA (reference sequence). The CDR3 region has the DNA TGCAGTGCTAGACTCCACCTAGAAGCTTTCTTT. It yields the protein CSARLHLEAFF.

This clonotype was recorded only once. The chain uses TRBV6-6 and TRBJ2-5; D unresolved. From germline, CDR1 is MNHNY and CDR2 SVGAGI (reference sequence). The CDR3 length is 15 residues. Deletions cut 2 bases from V and 4 bases from J, with 14 bases between. The CDR3 reads CASSYNMGMGETQYF. The CDR3 DNA reads as TGTGCCAGCAGTTACAACATGGGGATGGGAGAGACCCAGTACTTC.

Concerning this clonotype: A much larger clone is a single base away; this may be a read error. The chain is built from TRBV12-3 or TRBV12-4 and TRBJ1-1; 7 bases map to TRBD1. V lost 6 bases to trimming and J lost 4 bases; unmatched junction nucleotides: 2. The CDR3 is 12 amino acids. The CDR3 spells CASRQGSTEAFF. In DNA, the CDR3 is TGTGCCAGCAGACAGGGGAGCACTGAAGCTTTCTTT.

The chain carries TRBV20-1 and TRBJ2-3; D may correspond to TRBD1 or TRBD2 (5 bases each). CDR1 is DFQATT, CDR2 SNEGSKA, per germline (reference sequence). The CDR3 sequence is 15 residues long. The V end lost 0 bases, the J end lost 11 bases, and 21 bases lay between the germline ends. Here the CDR3 DNA reads TGCAGTGCTAGAGATCAAGGTGTCTGGGCGAGGGGGCAGTATTTT. Its protein product is CSARDQGVWARGQYF.

The chain combines TRBV27 with TRBJ2-5; D is uncertain. The germline CDR1 and CDR2 sequences are MNHEY and SMNVEV (reference sequence). This CDR3 spans 16 amino acids. Trimming removed 6 bases from V and 2 bases from J, with 19 bases in between. The CDR3, as DNA: TGTGCCAGCAGCTCTGGCAGATTAGGCCTTCAAGAGACCCAGTACTTC. Amino acid sequence: CASSSGRLGLQETQYF.

There are a few counts of this clonotype. In nucleotides, the CDR3 is TGTGCCAGCAGCTTAGGATTCCGGGGGTCGGCGGATACGCAGTATTTT. Translated: CASSLGFRGSADTQYF. The gene calls are TRBV7-2 and TRBJ2-3, with D perhaps matching TRBD2 (6 bases). Germline loops: CDR1 SGHTA, CDR2 FQGNSA. Between the trimmed V and J ends, which lost 1 base and 6 bases, there was a span of 17 bases. The CDR3 contains 16 residues.

The chain couples TRBV28 to TRBJ2-5, with D possibly called TRBD1 or TRBD2 (6 bases each). Germline lookup yields CDR1 MDHEN and CDR2 SYDVKM. V shed 3 bases and J shed 0 bases, with 11 bases lying between them. The CDR3 has 15 residues. The chain's CDR3 is CASSFYRDYQETQYF. CDR3 in DNA: TGTGCCAGCAGTTTTTACAGGGACTACCAAGAGACCCAGTACTTC.

This clonotype was detected a few times. The rearrangement links TRBV12-3 or TRBV12-4 to TRBJ2-1; the match to TRBD2 covers 10 bases. This CDR3 comprises 16 residues. Unmatched junction bases numbered 7, after V lost 2 bases and J lost 6 bases. Written as DNA, the CDR3 is TGTGCCAGCAGTTTAAAGGGGGGACTAGCGTTCAATGAGCAGTTCTTC. Encoded protein: CASSLKGGLAFNEQFF.

This clonotype is a singleton in its sample. This chain joins TRBV15 and TRBJ2-5, with 10 bases identical to TRBD2. With the DNA end fitting TRBJ2-1 better, the J assignment may be wrong. The CDR3 runs 14 residues. CDR1 and CDR2 from the germline V gene are LNHNV and YYDKDF (reference sequence). The CDR3: CATSRDLAGAMQFF. Written as DNA, the CDR3 is TGTGCCACCAGCAGAGATCTAGCGGGAGCTATGCAGTTCTTC.

The V call is TRBV27, the J call TRBJ1-2, with a weak D call TRBD1 (6 bases). Looked up from germline, CDR1 is MNHEY and CDR2 is SMNVEV (reference sequence). The V gene lost 5 bases and the J gene lost 7 bases, with 14 bases spanning the gap. The CDR3 contains 13 residues. CDR3 amino acids: CASSHPGARGYTF. Written as DNA, the CDR3 is TGTGCCAGCAGTCACCCAGGGGCGCGTGGCTACACCTTC.

The chain joins TRBV16 to TRBJ1-1; TRBD1 matches 9 bases. The CDR3 extends over 15 amino acids. CDR1 is KGHSY and CDR2 is FQNENV in the germline V gene. J gave up 6 bases and V 1 base, and 6 bases lay outside the gene matches. CDR3 loop: CASSQFTTGGSEAFF. The CDR3 DNA is TGTGCCAGCAGCCAATTTACAACAGGGGGCTCTGAAGCTTTCTTT.

The sample holds a few counts of this clonotype. This chain connects TRBV15 to TRBJ2-3; D uncertain. There are 12 residues in the CDR3. Per the germline V gene, CDR1 is LNHNV and CDR2 is YYDKDF (reference sequence). The ends were cut back, 0 bases at V and 9 bases at J, with 7 bases in the middle. The CDR3 nucleotides are TGTGCCACCAGCAGAGATTCCGGGACGCAGTATTTT. Its translation: CATSRDSGTQYF.

The V gene is TRBV3-1, the J gene TRBJ2-6; the D gene could be TRBD1 or TRBD2 (5 bases each). The CDR3 totals 19 residues. The germline CDR1 and CDR2 sequences are LGHDT and YNNKEL (reference sequence). Trimming shortened V by 1 base and J by 0 bases, and 16 bases separated the two germline ends. For the CDR3, the DNA is TGTGCCAGCAGCCAAGGGGGCAAGCGGTCCCTCTCTGGGGCCAACGTCCTGACTTTC. It codes for CASSQGGKRSLSGANVLTF.

CDR3 nucleotides: TGTGTCATCGAAGGGGGGACTGACAGGGGGATTCGCCAAGAGACCCAGTACTTC. Encoded protein: CVIEGGTDRGIRQETQYF. This chain joins TRBV2 and TRBJ2-5; 9 positions match TRBD1. There are 18 residues in the CDR3. Germline lookup yields CDR1 SNHLY and CDR2 FYNNEI. The full variable domain, its missing parts supplied by reference TRBV2 and TRBJ2-5, is EPEVTQTPSHQVTQMGQEVILRCVPISNHLYFYWYRQILGQKVEFLVSFYNNEISEKSEIFDDQFSVERPDGSNFTLKIRSTKLEDSAMYFCVIEGGTDRGIRQETQYFGPGTRLLVL.

This chain uses TRBV11-1 with TRBJ2-2, with D tentatively TRBD2 (5 bases). With 3 bases removed from V and 0 bases from J, the gap between germline ends came to 11 bases. CDR3 length: 16 amino acids. CDR1 is SGHAT, CDR2 FQDESV, per germline (reference sequence). The CDR3 region is CASSFGGAPNTGELFF. The CDR3 DNA follows: TGTGCCAGCAGCTTTGGAGGTGCCCCGAACACCGGGGAGCTGTTTTTT.

This clonotype was observed a few times. This rearrangement joins TRBV20-1 to TRBJ2-1; 7 positions match TRBD2. Germline V gene lookup returns CDR1 DFQATT and CDR2 SNEGSKA (reference sequence). CDR3 length: 15 amino acids. The CDR3 bases are TGCACTGCCGATGAGGGACTACAGAGTAGTGGAGAGCAGTTCTTC. It specifies CTADEGLQSSGEQFF.

The rearrangement uses TRBV7-6 and TRBJ2-1; no clear D gene. CDR3 length: 14 amino acids. V dropped 5 bases and J dropped 2 bases, with 10 bases sitting between them. Germline CDR1 SGHVS, CDR2 FNYEAQ. The CDR3, as DNA: TGTGCCAGCAGCAATACGGTCCCCTACAATGAGCAGTTCTTC. Translation gives CASSNTVPYNEQFF.

The gene calls are TRBV20-1 and TRBJ2-3; 7 nucleotides agree with TRBD2. The CDR3 is 17 residues long. The germline CDR1 and CDR2 sequences are DFQATT and SNEGSKA (reference sequence). The J segment lost 0 bases and the V segment lost 2 bases, leaving 11 bases of the junction unmatched. CDR3 bases: TGCAGTGCTAGATCCCCAACTAGCGTAACTAGCACAGATACGCAGTATTTT. This gives the protein CSARSPTSVTSTDTQYF.

Note on this clonotype: At one of its ends the junction is not consistent with the germline gene, which may arise from a read error. The chain recombines TRBV4-1 with TRBJ2-7; the match to TRBD2 covers 8 bases. The length of the CDR3 is 14 residues. Germline V gene sequence: CDR1 MGHRA, CDR2 YSYEKL. The CDR3 DNA reads as TGCACCAGCAGCCAAGAGAGCACTAGCGGTTTCGAGTACTTC. It codes for CTSSQESTSGFEYF.

The chain links TRBV9 to TRBJ2-3, with a possible D match to TRBD2 (5 bases). Germline CDR1 SGDLS, CDR2 YYNGEE. The CDR3 consists of 16 residues. Trimming took off 0 bases at V and 1 base at J, with 12 bases between the two ends. DNA for the CDR3: TGTGCCAGCAGCGTAGGAGTCGGGGTTGGCACAGATACGCAGTATTTT. This translates into CASSVGVGVGTDTQYF.

A single count supports this clonotype. The chain is built from TRBV30 and TRBJ1-2; no clear D. V shed 3 bases and J shed 8 bases, with 10 bases lying between them. This CDR3 has 11 amino acids. From germline, CDR1 is GTSNPN and CDR2 SVGIG (reference sequence). CDR3 region: CAWSHGGGYTF. In nucleotides, the CDR3 is TGTGCCTGGAGCCATGGAGGGGGCTACACCTTC.

The chain carries TRBV20-1 and TRBJ2-3; D gene ambiguous. The CDR3 runs to 15 residues. Germline V gene sequence: CDR1 DFQATT, CDR2 SNEGSKA (reference sequence). With 6 bases removed from V and 1 base from J, the gap between germline ends came to 17 bases. CDR3 bases: TGCAGTGCCGCACCGCCTGCGTGGGGCACAGATACGCAGTATTTT. As protein: CSAAPPAWGTDTQYF.

This clonotype was found once. This chain connects TRBV14 to TRBJ2-5; 7 bases are shared with TRBD2. Trimming cost V 7 bases and J 13 bases; bases outside gene matches: 15. The CDR3 has 13 amino acids. CDR1 SGHDN and CDR2 FVKESK come from the germline V gene. The CDR3 DNA is TGTGCCAGCAACCCCGGGGGGTCTACCAGGCGGTACTTC. This gives the protein CASNPGGSTRRYF.

The chain recombines TRBV6-2 or TRBV6-3 with TRBJ2-3; weak D call: TRBD1 (5 bases). Per germline, CDR1 MNHEY and CDR2 SVGEGT. V lost 5 bases to trimming and J lost 3 bases, with 15 bases between them. This CDR3 spans 15 amino acids. The CDR3 DNA is TGTGCCAGCAGTGATCCGGGCTCAGGGACAGATACGCAGTATTTT. This translates into CASSDPGSGTDTQYF.

This chain uses TRBV4-1 with TRBJ2-5; TRBD2 is a possible D gene (6 bases). The tail of the sequence fits TRBJ2-7 better, so the J call may be wrong. The CDR3 sequence is 14 residues long. Germline assignment: CDR1 MGHRA and CDR2 YSYEKL. In DNA, the CDR3 is TGCGCCAGCAGCCTAGGACTAATAGGGTACGAGCAGTACTTC. Protein: CASSLGLIGYEQYF.

This chain uses TRBV5-1 with TRBJ2-3; TRBD1 might be the D (6 bases). Germline V gene lookup returns CDR1 SGHRS and CDR2 YFSETQ. CDR3 length: 14 residues. Between the trimmed V and J ends, which lost 4 bases and 1 base, there was a span of 10 bases. CDR3 residues: CASSMDSRTDTQYF. The DNA of the CDR3 is TGCGCCAGCAGCATGGACAGCCGCACAGATACGCAGTATTTT.

V usage is TRBV5-1 and J usage is TRBJ2-4; 8 nucleotides match TRBD1. Germline-derived CDR1 and CDR2 are SGHRS and YFSETQ. This CDR3 has 15 amino acids. Germline trimming cut 4 bases from V and 5 bases from J; bases unmatched to any gene: 8. The CDR3 region has the DNA TGCGCCAGCAGCCCGTGGACAGGGATGGAAAACATTCAGTACTTC. Translation gives CASSPWTGMENIQYF.

This clonotype was detected only a few times. The chain uses TRBV7-2 and TRBJ2-6; perhaps TRBD1 as D (6 bases). The V and J ends lost 5 bases and 1 base respectively, with 12 bases between them. CDR3 length equals 16 residues. CDR1 is SGHTA and CDR2 is FQGNSA in the germline V gene. CDR3 amino acids: CASSVDRPSGANVLTF. CDR3 bases: TGTGCCAGCAGCGTAGACAGGCCGTCTGGGGCCAACGTCCTGACTTTC.